This T cell receptor beta chain was recovered during a study of OX40 agonist ivuxolimab in advanced cancers. In regard to this clone: Its antigen is unidentified.

Using immunoSEQ multiplex PCR, the repertoire was profiled, and TCRdb retains in-frame clones only, with some absent. The sample yields about 69,000 clones, 80% seen once. Study-wide results and limits: The CD4+ and CD8+ T cells in the blood had expanded clonally by week 6 at 0.1 to 3.0 mg/kg.

The CDR3 runs 11 residues. Per germline, CDR1 DFQATT and CDR2 SNEGSKA (reference sequence). Trimming took 5 bases from V and 4 from J, leaving 8 bases between them. Autoimmune disease history or systemic immunosuppression led to patients being barred. On cycle 4 day 1 and cycle 7 day 1, as well as at baseline, blood was sampled. The rearrangement joins TRBV20-1 to TRBJ2-5, with D perhaps TRBD1 (6 bases). The sample consisted of CD4+ or CD8+ T cells sorted from blood, taken in a trial of the OX40 agonist ivuxolimab. The sequence came from an adult with an advanced solid tumor such as melanoma, head and neck, liver or kidney cancer. The CDR3: CSAYRAETQYF. CDR3 nucleotide sequence: TGCAGTGCTTACAGGGCAGAGACCCAGTACTTC.